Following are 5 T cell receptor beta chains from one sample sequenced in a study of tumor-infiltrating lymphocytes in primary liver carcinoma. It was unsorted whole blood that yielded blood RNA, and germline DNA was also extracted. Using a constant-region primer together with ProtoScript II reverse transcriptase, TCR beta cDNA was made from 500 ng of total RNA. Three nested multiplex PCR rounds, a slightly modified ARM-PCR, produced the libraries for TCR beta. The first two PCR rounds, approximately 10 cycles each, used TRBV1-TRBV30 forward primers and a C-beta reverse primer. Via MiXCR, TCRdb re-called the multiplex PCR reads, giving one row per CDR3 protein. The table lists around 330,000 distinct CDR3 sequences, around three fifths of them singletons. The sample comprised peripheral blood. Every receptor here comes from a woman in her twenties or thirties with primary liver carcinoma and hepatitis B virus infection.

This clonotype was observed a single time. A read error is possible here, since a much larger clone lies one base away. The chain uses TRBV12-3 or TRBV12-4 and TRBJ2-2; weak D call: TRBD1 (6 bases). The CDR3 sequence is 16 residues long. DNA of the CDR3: TGTGCCAGCAGTTTCCAGGGGAGCCTTCCACCCGGGGAGCTGTCTTTT. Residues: CASSFQGSLPPGELSF.

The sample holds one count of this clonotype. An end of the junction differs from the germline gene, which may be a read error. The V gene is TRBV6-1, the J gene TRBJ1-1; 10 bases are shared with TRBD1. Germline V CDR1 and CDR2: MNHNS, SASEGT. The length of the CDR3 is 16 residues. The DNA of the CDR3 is TGTGCCAGCAGCCGGGACAGGGGACGCAAGAACACTGGAGCTTTCTTT. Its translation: CASSRDRGRKNTGAFF.

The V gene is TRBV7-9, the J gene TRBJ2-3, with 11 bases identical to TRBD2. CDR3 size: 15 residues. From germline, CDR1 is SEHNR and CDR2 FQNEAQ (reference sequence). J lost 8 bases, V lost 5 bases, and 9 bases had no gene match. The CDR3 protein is CASSPTSGKRGTQYF. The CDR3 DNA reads TGTGCCAGCAGCCCGACTAGCGGGAAACGAGGTACGCAGTATTTT.

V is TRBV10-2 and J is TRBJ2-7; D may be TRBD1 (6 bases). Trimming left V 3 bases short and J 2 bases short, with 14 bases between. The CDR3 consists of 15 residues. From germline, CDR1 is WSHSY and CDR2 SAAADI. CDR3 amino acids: CASSDQGGRTYEQYF. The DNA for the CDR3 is TGCGCCAGCAGTGATCAAGGGGGTAGGACCTACGAGCAGTACTTC.

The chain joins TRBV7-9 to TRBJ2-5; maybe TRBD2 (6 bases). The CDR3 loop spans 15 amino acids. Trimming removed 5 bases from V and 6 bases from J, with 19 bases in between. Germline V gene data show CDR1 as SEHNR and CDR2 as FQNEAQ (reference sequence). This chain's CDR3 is CASSTTDGSQKTQYF. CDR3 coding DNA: TGTGCCAGCAGCACCACGGACGGGAGTCAAAAGACCCAGTACTTC.